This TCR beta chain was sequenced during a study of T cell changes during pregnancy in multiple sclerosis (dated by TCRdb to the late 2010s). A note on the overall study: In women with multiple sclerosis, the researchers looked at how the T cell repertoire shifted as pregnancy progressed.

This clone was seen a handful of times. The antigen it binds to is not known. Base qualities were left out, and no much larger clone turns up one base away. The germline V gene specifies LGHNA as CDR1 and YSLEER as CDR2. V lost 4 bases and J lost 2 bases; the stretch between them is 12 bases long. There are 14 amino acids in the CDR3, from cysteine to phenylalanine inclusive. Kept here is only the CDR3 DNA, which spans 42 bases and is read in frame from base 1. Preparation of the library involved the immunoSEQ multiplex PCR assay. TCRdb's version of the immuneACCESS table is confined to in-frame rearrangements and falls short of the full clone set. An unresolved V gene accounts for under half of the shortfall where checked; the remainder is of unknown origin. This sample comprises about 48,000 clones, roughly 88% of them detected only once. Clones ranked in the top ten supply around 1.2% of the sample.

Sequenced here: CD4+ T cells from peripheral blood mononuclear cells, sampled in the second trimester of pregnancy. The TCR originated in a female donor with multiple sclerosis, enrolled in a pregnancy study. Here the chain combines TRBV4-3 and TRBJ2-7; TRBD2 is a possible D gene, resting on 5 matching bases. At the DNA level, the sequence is TGCGCCAGCAGCCTACGACTACCCACCTACGAGCAGTACTTC. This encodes CASSLRLPTYEQYF.